The clone carrying this T cell receptor beta chain has a count of ten or more. Its antigen is still unknown. CDR1 is SGHAT and CDR2 is FQNNGV in the germline V gene. This CDR3 region has 13 residues. Trimming pared 5 bases from V and 6 bases from J, leaving 11 bases between. This sample was taken from a study of T cells after posttransplantation cyclophosphamide. Study findings and constraints: Tissue-infiltrating T cells from skin or gut overlapped little with blood T cells. Later blood repertoires were often dominated by clones from the donor CD8+ memory compartment.

Produced via immunoSEQ multiplex PCR; TCRdb's table is partial and in-frame only. This sample carries tens of thousands of clones, none of them present only once. The TCR originated in a man aged 35 to 55 in good health, CMV-negative, and a related stem cell transplant donor. The chain recombines TRBV11-2 with TRBJ1-5; weak D call: TRBD1 (5 bases). Sequencing used PBMCs. The CDR3 region is CASSIGRAQPQHF. In DNA form, the CDR3 reads TGTGCCAGCAGCATAGGCAGGGCTCAGCCCCAGCATTTT.